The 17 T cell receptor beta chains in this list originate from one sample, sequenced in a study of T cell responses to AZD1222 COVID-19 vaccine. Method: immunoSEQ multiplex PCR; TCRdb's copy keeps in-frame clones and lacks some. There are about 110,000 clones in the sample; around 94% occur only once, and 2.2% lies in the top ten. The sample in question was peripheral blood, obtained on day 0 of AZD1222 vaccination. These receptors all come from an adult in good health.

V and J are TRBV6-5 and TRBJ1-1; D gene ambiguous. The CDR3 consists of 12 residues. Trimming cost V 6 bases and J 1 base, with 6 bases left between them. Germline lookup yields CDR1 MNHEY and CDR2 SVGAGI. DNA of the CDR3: TGTGCCAGCAGGCAGCAGAACACTGAAGCTTTCTTT. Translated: CASRQQNTEAFF.

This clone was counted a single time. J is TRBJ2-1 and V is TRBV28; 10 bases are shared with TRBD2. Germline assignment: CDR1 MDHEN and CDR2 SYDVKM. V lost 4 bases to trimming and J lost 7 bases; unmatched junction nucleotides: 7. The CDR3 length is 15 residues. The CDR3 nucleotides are TGTGCCAGCAGTTCTGGTGGACTAGCGGAAAATGAGCAGTTCTTC. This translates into CASSSGGLAENEQFF.

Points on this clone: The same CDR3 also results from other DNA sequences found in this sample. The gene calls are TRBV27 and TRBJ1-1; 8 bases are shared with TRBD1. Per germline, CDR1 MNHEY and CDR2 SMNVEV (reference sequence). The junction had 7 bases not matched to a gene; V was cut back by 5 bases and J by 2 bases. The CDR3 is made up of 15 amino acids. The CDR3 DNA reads TGTGCCAGCAGTCCAAGGACAGGGACAAACACTGAAGCTTTCTTT. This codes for CASSPRTGTNTEAFF.

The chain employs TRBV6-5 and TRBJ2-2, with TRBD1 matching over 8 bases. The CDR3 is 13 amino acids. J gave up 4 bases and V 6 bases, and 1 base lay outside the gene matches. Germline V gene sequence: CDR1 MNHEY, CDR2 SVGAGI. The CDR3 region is CASRGQGTGELFF. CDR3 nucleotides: TGTGCCAGCAGAGGACAGGGCACCGGGGAGCTGTTTTTT.

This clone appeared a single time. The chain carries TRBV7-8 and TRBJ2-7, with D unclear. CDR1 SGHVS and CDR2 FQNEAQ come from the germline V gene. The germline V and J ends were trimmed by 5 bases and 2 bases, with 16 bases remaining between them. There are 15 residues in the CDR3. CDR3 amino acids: CASSLGGYGPYEQYF. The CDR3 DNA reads TGTGCCAGCAGCCTAGGTGGATATGGTCCCTACGAGCAGTACTTC.

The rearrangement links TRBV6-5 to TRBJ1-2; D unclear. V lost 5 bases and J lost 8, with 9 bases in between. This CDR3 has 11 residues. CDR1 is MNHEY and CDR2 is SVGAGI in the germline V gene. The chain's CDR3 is CASSPRKGYTF. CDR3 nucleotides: TGTGCCAGCAGTCCTCGAAAGGGCTACACCTTC.

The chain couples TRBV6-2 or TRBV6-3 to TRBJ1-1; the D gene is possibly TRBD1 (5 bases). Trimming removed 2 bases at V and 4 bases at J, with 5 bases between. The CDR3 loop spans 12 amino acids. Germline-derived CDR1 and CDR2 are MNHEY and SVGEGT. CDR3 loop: CASSYGGTEAFF. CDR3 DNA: TGTGCCAGCAGTTACGGGGGCACTGAAGCTTTCTTT.

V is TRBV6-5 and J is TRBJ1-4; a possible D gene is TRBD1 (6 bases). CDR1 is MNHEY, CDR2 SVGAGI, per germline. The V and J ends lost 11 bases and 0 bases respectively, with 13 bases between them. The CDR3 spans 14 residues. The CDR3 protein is CAGGQTATNEKLFF. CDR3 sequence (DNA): TGTGCCGGAGGACAGACAGCAACTAATGAAAAACTGTTTTTT.

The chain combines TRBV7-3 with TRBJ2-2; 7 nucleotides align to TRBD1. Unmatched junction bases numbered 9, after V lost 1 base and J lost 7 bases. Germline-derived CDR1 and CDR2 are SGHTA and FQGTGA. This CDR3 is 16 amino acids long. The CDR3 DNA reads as TGTGCCAGCAGCTTAAATCACGGGACAGTAGGCGGGGAGCTGTTTTTT. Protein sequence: CASSLNHGTVGGELFF.

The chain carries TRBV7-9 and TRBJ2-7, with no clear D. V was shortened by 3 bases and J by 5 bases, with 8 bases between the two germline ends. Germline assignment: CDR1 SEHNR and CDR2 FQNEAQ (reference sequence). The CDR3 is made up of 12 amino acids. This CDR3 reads CASSFRIHEQYF. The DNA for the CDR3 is TGTGCCAGCAGCTTTAGGATCCACGAGCAGTACTTC.

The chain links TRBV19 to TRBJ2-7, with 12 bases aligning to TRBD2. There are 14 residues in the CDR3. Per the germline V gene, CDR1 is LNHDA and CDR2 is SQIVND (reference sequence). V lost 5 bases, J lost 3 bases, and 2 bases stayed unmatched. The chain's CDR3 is CASSRTSGVYEQYF. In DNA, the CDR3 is TGTGCCAGTAGTCGGACTAGCGGGGTCTACGAGCAGTACTTC.

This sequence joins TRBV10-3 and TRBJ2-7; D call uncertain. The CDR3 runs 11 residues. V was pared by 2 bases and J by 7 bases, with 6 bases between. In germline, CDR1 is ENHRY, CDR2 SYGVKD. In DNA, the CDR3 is TGTGCCATCAGTGAGAGAAATGAGCAGTACTTC. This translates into CAISERNEQYF.

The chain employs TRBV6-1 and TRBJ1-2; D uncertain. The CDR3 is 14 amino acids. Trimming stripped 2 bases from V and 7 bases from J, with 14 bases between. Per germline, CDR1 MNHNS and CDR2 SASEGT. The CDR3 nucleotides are TGTGCCAGCAGTGAACTCCCGATGGAGGCTGGCTACACCTTC. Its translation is CASSELPMEAGYTF.

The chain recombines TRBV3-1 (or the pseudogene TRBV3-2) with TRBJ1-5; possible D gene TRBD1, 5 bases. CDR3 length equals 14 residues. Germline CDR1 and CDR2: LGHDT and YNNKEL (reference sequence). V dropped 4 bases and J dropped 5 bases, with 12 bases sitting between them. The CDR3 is CASSPNWGDQPQHF. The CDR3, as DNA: TGTGCCAGCAGCCCCAACTGGGGGGATCAGCCCCAGCATTTT.

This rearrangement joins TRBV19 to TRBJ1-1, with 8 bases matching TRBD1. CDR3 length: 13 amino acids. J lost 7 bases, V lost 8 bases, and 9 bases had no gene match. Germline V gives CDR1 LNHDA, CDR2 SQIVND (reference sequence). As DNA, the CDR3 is TGTGCCAGTCGAGCAGGGGGCGAGGTTGAAGCTTTCTTT. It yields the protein CASRAGGEVEAFF. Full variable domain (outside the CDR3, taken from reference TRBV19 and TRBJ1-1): DGGITQSPKYLFRKEGQNVTLSCEQNLNHDAMYWYRQDPGQGLRLIYYSQIVNDFQKGDIAEGYSVSREKKESFPLTVTSAQKNPTAFYLCASRAGGEVEAFFGQGTRLTVV.

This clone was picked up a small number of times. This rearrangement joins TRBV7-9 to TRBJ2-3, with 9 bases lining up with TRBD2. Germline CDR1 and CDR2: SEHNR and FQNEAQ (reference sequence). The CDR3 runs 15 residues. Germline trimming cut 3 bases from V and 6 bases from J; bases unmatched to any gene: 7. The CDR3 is CASSFGGGAGDTQYF. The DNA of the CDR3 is TGTGCCAGCAGCTTCGGCGGGGGGGCCGGGGATACGCAGTATTTT.

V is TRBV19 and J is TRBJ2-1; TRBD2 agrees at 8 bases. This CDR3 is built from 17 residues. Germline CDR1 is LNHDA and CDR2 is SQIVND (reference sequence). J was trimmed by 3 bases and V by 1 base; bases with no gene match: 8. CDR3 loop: CASSIGFRAGDYNEQFF. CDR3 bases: TGTGCCAGTAGTATAGGTTTCCGAGCGGGGGACTACAATGAGCAGTTCTTC.